This TCR beta chain was profiled in a study of cytomegalovirus exposure and HLA in healthy donors. This CDR3 has 14 residues. V lost 0 bases and J 8 bases, leaving 11 bases between the germline ends. The germline V gene encodes CDR1 LGHNA and CDR2 YSLEER. About this clone: Its antigen is still unknown.

Notes on the study in general: Fewer N-insertions than the roughly 600-donor mean were reportedly shown by an Asian-associated ancestry cluster in a later analysis. Later analysis indicated greater clonal expansion among HLA-associated TCR beta chains than among equally common other chains. Some highly shared sequence variants likely arose as a pipeline artifact.

Primers for the PCR totalled 60 Vbeta and 13 Jbeta. The data were produced by immunoSEQ multiplex PCR, yet TCRdb's version contains in-frame clones alone and is incomplete. The sample yields around 130,000 clones, about 78% seen once. The chain recombines TRBV4-3 with TRBJ1-3; D gene uncertain. The material sequenced was PBMCs. The clonotype comes from a human donor in good health. The CDR3 loop reads CASSQDAGRDTIYF. DNA of the CDR3: TGCGCCAGCAGCCAAGATGCGGGCAGAGACACCATATATTTT.